Each of the 11 T cell receptor beta chains below was sequenced from the same sample in a study of shared clonotypes between healthy human individuals. TCRdb keeps only in-frame clones here, not all; method: immunoSEQ multiplex PCR. The sample records roughly 2 million clones, 95% being singletons. Sample: naive CD4+ T cells sorted from blood. Subset denoted: CD45RA+ positively selected. Receptors originate from a man between 18 and 35 years old in good health.

About this clone itself: The junction and the germline gene differ at one end; a read error may be behind it. The gene calls are TRBV7-7 and TRBJ2-5, with TRBD2 identical over 10 bases. Germline V lookup: CDR1 SSHAT, CDR2 FNYEAQ (reference sequence). This CDR3 is built from 15 residues. This chain's CDR3 is CASSLRLAGEETQYF. CDR3 coding DNA: TGTGCTAGCAGCTTAAGGCTAGCGGGGGAAGAGACCCAGTACTTC.

Only one count was recorded for this clone. The chain joins TRBV7-9 to TRBJ2-5, with 14 nucleotides matching TRBD2. CDR3 length equals 16 residues. J was trimmed by 1 base and V by 7 bases; bases with no gene match: 5. Looked up from germline, CDR1 is SEHNR and CDR2 is FQNEAQ (reference sequence). The CDR3 spells CASTGGLAGGQETQYF. The CDR3 nucleotides are TGTGCCAGCACCGGAGGACTAGCGGGGGGCCAAGAGACCCAGTACTTC.

The chain has TRBV5-1 and TRBJ2-3, with 10 bases identical to TRBD2. V was clipped by 5 bases and J by 0 bases; unmatched bases: 6. Germline CDR1 reads SGHRS; CDR2 reads YFSETQ. This CDR3 is built from 16 residues. The CDR3 bases are TGCGCCAGCAGTCTCCCAGCGGGGGGGAGCACAGATACGCAGTATTTT. Residues: CASSLPAGGSTDTQYF.

The chain uses TRBV7-2 and TRBJ2-5; D unclear. The CDR3 extends over 12 amino acids. Germline V CDR1 and CDR2: SGHTA, FQGNSA. Trimming left V 4 bases short and J 5 bases short, with 8 bases between. The CDR3 protein is CASSSGVETQYF. CDR3 bases: TGTGCCAGCAGCTCAGGTGTGGAGACCCAGTACTTC.

There are many counts of this clone. The sample carries other DNA sequences with the same CDR3. The V gene is TRBV2, the J gene TRBJ2-7; maybe TRBD2 (5 bases). This CDR3 is 12 amino acids long. The germline CDR1 and CDR2 sequences are SNHLY and FYNNEI. Trimming removed 6 bases from V and 11 bases from J, with 17 bases in between. CDR3 loop: CASSRDSTSKYF. DNA for the CDR3: TGTGCCAGCAGCCGGGATTCTACGAGCAAGTACTTC.

The chain combines TRBV6-1 with TRBJ2-1; 8 nucleotides agree with TRBD2. CDR1 is MNHNS, CDR2 SASEGT, per germline. The length of the CDR3 is 15 residues. With 7 bases clipped from V and 4 bases from J, the junction kept 9 bases outside the gene matches. The CDR3 is CASTGTSGVYNEQFF. The DNA of the CDR3 is TGTGCCAGCACGGGCACTAGCGGAGTATACAATGAGCAGTTCTTC.

This clone is a singleton in its sample. The chain recombines TRBV6-6 with TRBJ1-2, with D hard to call. Germline V gene lookup returns CDR1 MNHNY and CDR2 SVGAGI (reference sequence). The CDR3 consists of 16 residues. Trimming removed 2 bases from V and 7 bases from J, with 20 bases in between. The CDR3 DNA follows: TGTGCCAGCAGTTACAACTTAGAGGAGGTTCGGGGTGGCTACACCTTC. Amino acid sequence: CASSYNLEEVRGGYTF.

The gene calls are TRBV28 and TRBJ2-5, with D maybe TRBD1 (5 bases). The length of the CDR3 is 13 residues. The germline V and J ends were trimmed by 6 bases and 5 bases, with 13 bases remaining between them. Germline assignment: CDR1 MDHEN and CDR2 SYDVKM. The CDR3 DNA reads as TGTGCCAGCAGCACAACAGGCCCGGAGACCCAGTACTTC. Its protein is CASSTTGPETQYF.

The rearrangement joins TRBV10-3 to TRBJ2-2; 9 bases fit TRBD1. There are 17 residues in the CDR3. J was trimmed by 5 bases and V by 2 bases; bases with no gene match: 9. Per germline, CDR1 ENHRY and CDR2 SYGVKD. The CDR3 nucleotides read TGTGCCATCAGTGAGATATCCGGGACAGGGCTGACCGGGGAGCTGTTTTTT. Residues: CAISEISGTGLTGELFF.

The rearrangement uses TRBV29-1 and TRBJ1-3; D gene ambiguous. The CDR3 has 13 amino acids. CDR1 SQVTM and CDR2 ANQGSEA come from the germline V gene. Trimming stripped 3 bases from V and 1 base from J, with 7 bases between. The CDR3 nucleotides read TGCAGCGTTGATTCCGGGTCTGGAAACACCATATATTTT. This translates into CSVDSGSGNTIYF.

This rearrangement joins TRBV19 to TRBJ1-4; no definite D call. This CDR3 region has 15 residues. Germline values: CDR1 LNHDA, CDR2 SQIVND (reference sequence). V lost 6 bases, J lost 7 bases, and 18 bases lay in between. The CDR3: CASSPGFSPGEKLFF. The CDR3 bases are TGTGCCAGTAGCCCGGGCTTTTCGCCGGGTGAAAAACTGTTTTTT.